This passage covers 15 T cell receptor beta chains from one sample sequenced in a study of shared T cell receptors in the human thymus. Profiling relied on immunoSEQ multiplex PCR, and the TCRdb table lists in-frame clones only, not all of them. Here the sample spans hundreds of thousands of clones, approximately 87% being singletons. This same sample was also taken into another study, of human thymus T cells.

What was sequenced was thymocytes. These receptors came from a boy in the first two years of life with a congenital heart defect.

V and J are TRBV30 and TRBJ2-3; TRBD1 matches at 7 bases. Per germline, CDR1 GTSNPN and CDR2 SVGIG (reference sequence). CDR3 length: 15 amino acids. V was clipped by 5 bases and J by 1 base; unmatched bases: 9. CDR3 coding DNA: TGTGCCTGGGTAGGGGGCGACTGGGGCACAGATACGCAGTATTTT. Translated: CAWVGGDWGTDTQYF.

This clone was found once. This chain connects TRBV5-1 to TRBJ2-3, with D perhaps TRBD2 (6 bases). V lost 4 bases and J 2 bases, leaving 20 bases between the germline ends. The CDR3 extends over 17 amino acids. Germline V gene lookup returns CDR1 SGHRS and CDR2 YFSETQ. Written as DNA, the CDR3 is TGCGCCAGCAGCCTCCGCCCCGTTAGCGGCCCCACAGATACGCAGTATTTT. It yields the protein CASSLRPVSGPTDTQYF.

The V gene is TRBV25-1, the J gene TRBJ1-1, with 8 bases lining up with TRBD1. Unmatched junction bases numbered 12, after V lost 7 bases and J lost 5 bases. CDR1 MGHDK and CDR2 SYGVNS come from the germline V gene. This CDR3 is 15 amino acids long. This CDR3 is CASTTGGERGTEAFF. CDR3 sequence (DNA): TGTGCCAGCACCACAGGGGGTGAACGTGGGACTGAAGCTTTCTTT.

V gene TRBV29-1 combines with J gene TRBJ2-1, with D maybe TRBD2 (5 bases). Trimming removed 6 bases from V and 5 bases from J, with 17 bases in between. The CDR3 is 14 residues long. Per germline, CDR1 SQVTM and CDR2 ANQGSEA. CDR3 nucleotides: TGCAGCGTGGCCGGGATGAGCTTCGACAATGAGCAGTTCTTC. Amino acids: CSVAGMSFDNEQFF.

This sequence joins TRBV25-1 and TRBJ1-4; TRBD1 matches 8 bases. The CDR3 runs 15 residues. Germline V gene data show CDR1 as MGHDK and CDR2 as SYGVNS. The V segment lost 3 bases and the J segment 8 bases; nucleotides outside the gene matches: 8. The CDR3 loop reads CASSDPGQGGEKLFF. In DNA form, the CDR3 reads TGTGCCAGCAGTGACCCCGGACAGGGAGGAGAAAAACTGTTTTTT.

The chain couples TRBV5-1 to TRBJ2-4; TRBD1 matches at 8 bases. The CDR3 is 15 amino acids. J lost 11 bases, V lost 2 bases, and 12 bases had no gene match. Germline assignment: CDR1 SGHRS and CDR2 YFSETQ. CDR3 sequence: CASSLDGQGQVFQYF. The CDR3 DNA is TGCGCCAGCAGCTTAGACGGACAGGGTCAAGTGTTTCAGTACTTC.

The DNA of the CDR3 is TGCGCCAGCAGCTTGACAGGGGGCGTATATACTGAAGCTTTCTTT. Its protein product is CASSLTGGVYTEAFF. The chain combines TRBV5-1 with TRBJ1-1, with 9 positions matching TRBD1. The CDR3 is made up of 15 amino acids. After removal of 1 base from V and 5 bases from J, the junction contained 6 bases not matched to a gene. Germline V lookup: CDR1 SGHRS, CDR2 YFSETQ.

This clone was detected only a few times. The chain is built from TRBV5-1 and TRBJ1-2; D gene unclear. The CDR3 loop spans 15 amino acids. V was cut by 3 bases and J by 6 bases, with 18 bases left in between. Germline V gene data show CDR1 as SGHRS and CDR2 as YFSETQ. Written as DNA, the CDR3 is TGCGCCAGCAGCTCCCGGGCTGGAGAGGAGGATGGCTACACCTTC. Its protein product is CASSSRAGEEDGYTF.

The chain is built from TRBV21-1 and TRBJ2-5; the D call of TRBD2 is as the table states it, not checked on the DNA. TRBV21-1 constitutes a pseudogene. This CDR3 has 15 residues. The CDR3 is CASSNLAGALETQYF. The CDR3 DNA is TGTGCCAGCAGCAACCTAGCGGGAGCTCTTGAGACCCAGTACTTC.

The chain employs TRBV28 and TRBJ1-5, with a possible D match to TRBD1 (5 bases). V gave up 10 bases and J gave up 1 base, with 20 bases separating them. The CDR3 has 16 amino acids. Looked up from germline, CDR1 is MDHEN and CDR2 is SYDVKM. CDR3 DNA sequence: TGTGCCACCCGACCCCTGGGGGGATACAGCAATCAGCCCCAGCATTTT. It translates to CATRPLGGYSNQPQHF.

This rearrangement joins TRBV5-1 to TRBJ2-3; possible D gene TRBD1, 6 bases. The CDR3 is 16 amino acids. Looked up from germline, CDR1 is SGHRS and CDR2 is YFSETQ. Deletions cut 1 base from V and 2 bases from J, with 14 bases between. CDR3 nucleotides: TGCGCCAGCAGCTTGAAGCTAGGACAGCCCACAGATACGCAGTATTTT. Its protein product is CASSLKLGQPTDTQYF.

The chain couples TRBV6-1 to TRBJ2-7; D might be TRBD1 (5 bases). The V end lost 6 bases, the J end lost 3 bases, and 12 bases lay between the germline ends. Germline V gene data show CDR1 as MNHNS and CDR2 as SASEGT. The CDR3 consists of 13 residues. The CDR3: CASRFGHCYEQYF. DNA of the CDR3: TGTGCCAGCAGATTCGGACACTGCTACGAGCAGTACTTC.

The rearrangement links TRBV10-3 to TRBJ1-3, with D unresolved. The CDR3 is 18 residues long. V was shortened by 6 bases and J by 0 bases, with 21 bases between the two germline ends. Germline V gives CDR1 ENHRY, CDR2 SYGVKD. The CDR3 DNA sequence: TGTGCCATCAGCCAGAGAAACGAGGGCGGCCGCTCTGGAAACACCATATATTTT. Its protein is CAISQRNEGGRSGNTIYF.

V usage is TRBV28 and J usage is TRBJ2-4; weak D call: TRBD2 (5 bases). From germline, CDR1 is MDHEN and CDR2 SYDVKM. This CDR3 has 15 residues. V was shortened by 2 bases and J by 5 bases, with 13 bases between the two germline ends. CDR3 region: CASSLGRRLQNIQYF. The CDR3 region has the DNA TGTGCCAGCAGTTTAGGGCGGAGACTACAAAACATTCAGTACTTC.

This chain links TRBV4-2 with TRBJ1-3; TRBD1 aligns across 9 bases. Germline V gives CDR1 LGHNA, CDR2 YNFKEQ. This CDR3 spans 16 amino acids. Trimming took 1 base from V and 9 from J; bases not matched to a gene: 10. The CDR3 DNA is TGTGCCAGCAGCCAAGTTCCCGACAGGGGGTCAACCACCATATATTTT. Translation: CASSQVPDRGSTTIYF.